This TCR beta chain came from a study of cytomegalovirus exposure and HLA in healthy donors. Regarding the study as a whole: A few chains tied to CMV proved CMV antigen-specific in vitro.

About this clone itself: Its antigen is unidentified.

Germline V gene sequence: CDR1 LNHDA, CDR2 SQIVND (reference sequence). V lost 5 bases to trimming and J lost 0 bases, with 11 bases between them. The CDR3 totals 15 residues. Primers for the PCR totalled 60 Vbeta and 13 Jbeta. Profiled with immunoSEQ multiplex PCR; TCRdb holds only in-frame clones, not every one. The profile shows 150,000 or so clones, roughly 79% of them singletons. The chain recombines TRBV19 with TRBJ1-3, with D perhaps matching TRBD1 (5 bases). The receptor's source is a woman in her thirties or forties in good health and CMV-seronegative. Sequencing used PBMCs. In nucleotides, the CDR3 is TGTGCCAGTAGTCAGGAACAGGCCTCTGGAAACACCATATATTTT. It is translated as CASSQEQASGNTIYF.